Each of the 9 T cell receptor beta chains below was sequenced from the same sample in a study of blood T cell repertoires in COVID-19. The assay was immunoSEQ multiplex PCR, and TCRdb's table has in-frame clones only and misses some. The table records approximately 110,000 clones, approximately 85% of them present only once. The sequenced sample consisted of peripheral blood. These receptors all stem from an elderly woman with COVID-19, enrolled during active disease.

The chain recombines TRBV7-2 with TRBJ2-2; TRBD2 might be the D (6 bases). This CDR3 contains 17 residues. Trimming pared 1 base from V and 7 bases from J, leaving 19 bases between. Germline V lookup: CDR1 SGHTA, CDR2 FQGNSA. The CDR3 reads CASSLGSTRGGDGELFF. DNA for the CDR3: TGTGCCAGCAGCTTAGGGAGCACTAGAGGAGGGGACGGGGAGCTGTTTTTT. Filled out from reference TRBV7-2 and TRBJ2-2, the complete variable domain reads GAGVSQSPSNKVTEKGKDVELRCDPISGHTALYWYRQSLGQGLEFLIYFQGNSAPDKSGLPSDRFSAERTGGSVSTLTIQRTQQEDSAVYLCASSLGSTRGGDGELFFGEGSRLTVL.

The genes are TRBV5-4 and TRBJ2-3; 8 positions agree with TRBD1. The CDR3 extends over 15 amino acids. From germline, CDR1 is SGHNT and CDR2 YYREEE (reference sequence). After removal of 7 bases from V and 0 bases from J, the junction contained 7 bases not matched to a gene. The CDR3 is CASWAGGTSTDTQYF. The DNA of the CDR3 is TGTGCCAGCTGGGCAGGGGGCACTAGCACAGATACGCAGTATTTT.

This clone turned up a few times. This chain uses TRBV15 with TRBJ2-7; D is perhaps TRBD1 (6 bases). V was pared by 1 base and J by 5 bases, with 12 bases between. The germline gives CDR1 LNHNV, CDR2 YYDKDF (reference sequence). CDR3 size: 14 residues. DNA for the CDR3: TGTGCCACCAGCAGAGCCGGGACAAGCAACGAGCAGTACTTC. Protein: CATSRAGTSNEQYF.

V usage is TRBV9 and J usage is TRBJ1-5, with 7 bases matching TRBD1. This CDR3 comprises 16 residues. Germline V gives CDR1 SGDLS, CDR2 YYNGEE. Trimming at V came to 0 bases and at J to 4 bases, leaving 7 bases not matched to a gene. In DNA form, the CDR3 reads TGTGCCAGCAGCGTAGGCGTAGGGGGCCTTAATCAGCCCCAGCATTTT. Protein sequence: CASSVGVGGLNQPQHF.

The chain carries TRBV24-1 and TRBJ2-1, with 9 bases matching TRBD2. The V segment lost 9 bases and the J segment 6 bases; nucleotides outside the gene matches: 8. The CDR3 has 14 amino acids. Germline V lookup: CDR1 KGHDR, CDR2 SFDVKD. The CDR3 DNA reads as TGTGCCACCGGAGTAGCGGGAGCTCTCAATGAGCAGTTCTTC. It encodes CATGVAGALNEQFF.

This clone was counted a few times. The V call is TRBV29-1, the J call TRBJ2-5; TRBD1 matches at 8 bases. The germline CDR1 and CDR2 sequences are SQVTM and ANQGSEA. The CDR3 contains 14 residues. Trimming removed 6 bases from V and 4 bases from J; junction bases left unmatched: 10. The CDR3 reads CSVDNRGSSETQYF. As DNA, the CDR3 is TGCAGCGTGGACAACAGGGGGTCATCAGAGACCCAGTACTTC.

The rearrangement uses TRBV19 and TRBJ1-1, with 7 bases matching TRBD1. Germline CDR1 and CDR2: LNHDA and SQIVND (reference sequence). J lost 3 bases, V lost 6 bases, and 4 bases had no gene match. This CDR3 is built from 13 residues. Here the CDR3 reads CASSLTGDTEAFF. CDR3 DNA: TGTGCCAGTAGCCTCACAGGGGACACTGAAGCTTTCTTT.

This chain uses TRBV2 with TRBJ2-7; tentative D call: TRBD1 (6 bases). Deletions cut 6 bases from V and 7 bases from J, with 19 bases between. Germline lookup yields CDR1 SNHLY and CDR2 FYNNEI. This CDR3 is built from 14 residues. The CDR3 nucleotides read TGTGCCAGCAGCCCACGTACCGGGACACCTGAGCAGTACTTC. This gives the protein CASSPRTGTPEQYF.

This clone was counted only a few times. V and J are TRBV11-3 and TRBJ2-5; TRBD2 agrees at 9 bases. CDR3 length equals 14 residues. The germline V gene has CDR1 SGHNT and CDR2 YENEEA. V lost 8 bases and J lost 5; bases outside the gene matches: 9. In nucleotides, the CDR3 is TGTGCCAGCGAGAGGGGCGGGAGGGTGGAGACCCAGTACTTC. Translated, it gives CASERGGRVETQYF.